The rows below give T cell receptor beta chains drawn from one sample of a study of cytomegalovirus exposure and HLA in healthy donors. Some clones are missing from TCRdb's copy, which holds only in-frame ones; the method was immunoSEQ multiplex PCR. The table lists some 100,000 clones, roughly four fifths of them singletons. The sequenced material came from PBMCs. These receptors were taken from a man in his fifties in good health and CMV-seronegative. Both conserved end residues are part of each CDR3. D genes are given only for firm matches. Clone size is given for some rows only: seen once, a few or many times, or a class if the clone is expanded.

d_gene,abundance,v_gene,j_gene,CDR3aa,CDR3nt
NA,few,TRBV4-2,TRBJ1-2,CASSLQGIEGYTF,TGTGCCAGCAGCCTACAGGGAATCGAGGGCTACACCTTC
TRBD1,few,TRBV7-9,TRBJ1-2,CSSGTGGFGYTF,TGTTCCAGCGGGACAGGGGGTTTTGGCTACACCTTC
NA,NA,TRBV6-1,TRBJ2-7,CASSDPAYEQYF,TGTGCCAGCAGTGACCCGGCCTACGAGCAGTACTTC
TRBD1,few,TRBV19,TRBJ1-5,CASCRGHRGMGQPQHF,TGTGCCAGTTGCCGGGGGCACAGGGGTATGGGTCAGCCCCAGCATTTT
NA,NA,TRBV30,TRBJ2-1,CAWSVQGYRNEQFF,TGTGCCTGGAGTGTACAGGGATACCGCAATGAGCAGTTCTTC
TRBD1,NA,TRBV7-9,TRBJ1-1,CASIRTGGKAEAFF,TGTGCCAGCATCCGGACAGGGGGCAAGGCTGAAGCTTTCTTT
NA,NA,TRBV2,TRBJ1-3,CASSVTGGDTIYF,TGTGCCAGCAGTGTGACGGGCGGGGACACCATATATTTT
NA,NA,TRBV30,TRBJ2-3,CAWSMGGVTDTQYF,TGTGCCTGGAGTATGGGGGGAGTAACAGATACGCAGTATTTT
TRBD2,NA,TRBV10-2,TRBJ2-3,CASSEHSSGNTGTQYF,TGCGCCAGCAGTGAGCATTCTAGCGGCAACACAGGTACGCAGTATTTT
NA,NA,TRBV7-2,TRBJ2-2,CASSRDIPLRNTGELFF,TGTGCCAGCAGCCGGGACATTCCATTGCGGAACACCGGGGAGCTGTTTTTT
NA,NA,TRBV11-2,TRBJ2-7,CASSSGGEQYF,TGTGCCAGCAGCTCCGGGGGCGAGCAGTACTTC
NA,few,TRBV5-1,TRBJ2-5,CASSLGGRETQYF,TGCGCCAGCAGCCTCGGGGGAAGGGAGACCCAGTACTTC
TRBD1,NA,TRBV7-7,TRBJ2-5,CASSSGQGQETQYF,TGTGCTAGCAGCTCCGGACAGGGCCAAGAGACCCAGTACTTC
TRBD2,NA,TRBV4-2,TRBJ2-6,CASSQTSGISGANVLTF,TGTGCCAGCAGCCAAACTAGCGGGATCTCTGGGGCCAACGTCCTGACTTTC
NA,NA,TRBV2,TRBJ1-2,CASSRDINYGYTF,TGTGCCAGCAGTCGGGACATCAACTATGGCTACACCTTC
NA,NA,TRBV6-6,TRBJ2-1,CASRPIHGEEQFF,TGTGCCAGCAGACCGATCCACGGGGAAGAGCAGTTCTTC
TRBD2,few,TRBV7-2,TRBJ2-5,CASSLSGGPETQYF,TGTGCCAGCAGCCTTAGCGGGGGGCCGGAGACCCAGTACTTC
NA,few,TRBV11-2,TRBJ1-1,CASSAGRTNMNTEAFF,TGTGCCAGCAGCGCGGGACGGACAAACATGAACACTGAAGCTTTCTTT
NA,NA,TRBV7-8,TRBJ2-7,CASSLVTYEQYF,TGTGCCAGCAGCTTAGTTACCTACGAGCAGTACTTC
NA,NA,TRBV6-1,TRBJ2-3,CASSEGGSGASTDTQYF,TGTGCCAGCAGTGAAGGGGGCTCCGGTGCTAGCACAGATACGCAGTATTTT
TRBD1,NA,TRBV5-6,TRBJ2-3,CASSLVTGGFTDTQYF,TGTGCCAGCAGCTTGGTGACAGGGGGTTTCACAGATACGCAGTATTTT
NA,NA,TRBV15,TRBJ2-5,CATGWRGRRETQYF,TGTGCCACCGGTTGGCGGGGCCGGCGGGAGACCCAGTACTTC
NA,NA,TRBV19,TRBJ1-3,CASSRGPAQNGNTIYF,TGTGCCAGTAGTAGAGGGCCGGCGCAGAATGGAAACACCATATATTTT
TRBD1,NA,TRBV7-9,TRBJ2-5,CASSLARGHGETQYF,TGTGCCAGCAGCTTAGCCAGGGGGCATGGCGAGACCCAGTACTTC
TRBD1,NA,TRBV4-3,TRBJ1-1,CASSLRTGPGTEAFF,TGCGCCAGCAGCCTCAGGACAGGGCCAGGGACTGAAGCTTTCTTT
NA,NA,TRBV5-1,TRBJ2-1,CASSSSGSGSYNEQFF,TGCGCCAGCAGCTCCTCGGGTAGCGGCTCCTACAATGAGCAGTTCTTC
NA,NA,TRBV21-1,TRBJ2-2,CASSKSVRGRVGTPYTGELFF,TGTGCCAGCAGCAAATCAGTCAGGGGTCGAGTTGGAACCCCCTACACCGGGGAGCTGTTTTTT
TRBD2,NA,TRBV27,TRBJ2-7,CASSRLAGGPSSDEQYF,TGTGCCAGCAGTAGACTAGCGGGAGGGCCCTCTTCGGACGAGCAGTACTTC
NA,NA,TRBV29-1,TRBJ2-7,CSAGSYEQYF,TGCAGCGCGGGCTCCTACGAGCAGTACTTC
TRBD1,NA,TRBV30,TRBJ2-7,CAWDDRGLYEQYF,TGTGCCTGGGACGACAGGGGGCTCTACGAGCAGTACTTC
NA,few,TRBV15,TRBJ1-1,CATGRALNTEAFF,TGTGCCACCGGGAGGGCTTTGAACACTGAAGCTTTCTTT
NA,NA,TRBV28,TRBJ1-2,CASTSGSTNYGYTF,TGTGCCAGCACATCGGGGTCGACTAACTATGGCTACACCTTC
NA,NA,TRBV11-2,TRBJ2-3,CASSGGSAEDTQYF,TGTGCCAGCAGCGGGGGGTCCGCCGAGGATACGCAGTATTTT
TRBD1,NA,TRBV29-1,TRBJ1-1,CSAGTGGNTEAFF,TGCAGCGCCGGGACAGGGGGTAACACTGAAGCTTTCTTT
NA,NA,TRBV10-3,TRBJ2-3,CAISDRDPDTQYF,TGTGCCATCAGTGACAGGGATCCAGATACGCAGTATTTT
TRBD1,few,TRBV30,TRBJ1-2,CAYDRRTGYGYTF,TGTGCCTATGACCGGAGGACAGGGTACGGCTACACCTTC
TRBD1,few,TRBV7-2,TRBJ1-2,CASSINRQGTDYGYTF,TGTGCCAGCAGCATCAATCGACAGGGGACCGACTATGGCTACACCTTC
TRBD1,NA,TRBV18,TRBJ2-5,CASSWDSWYQETQYF,TGTGCCAGCTCATGGGACAGTTGGTACCAAGAGACCCAGTACTTC
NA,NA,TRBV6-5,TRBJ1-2,CASGGIFDYGYTF,TGTGCCAGCGGGGGGATTTTCGACTATGGCTACACCTTC
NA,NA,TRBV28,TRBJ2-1,CASSLLRGTSGYNEQFF,TGTGCCAGCAGTTTATTAAGAGGGACTTCGGGCTACAATGAGCAGTTCTTC
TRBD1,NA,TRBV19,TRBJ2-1,CASSIKGQAYNEQFF,TGTGCCAGTAGTATTAAGGGACAGGCCTACAATGAGCAGTTCTTC
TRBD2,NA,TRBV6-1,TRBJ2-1,CASSGQLAGVSDEQFF,TGTGCCAGCAGTGGACAACTAGCGGGAGTATCGGATGAGCAGTTCTTC
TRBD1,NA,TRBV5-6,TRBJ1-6,CASSSRPGQISPLHF,TGTGCCAGCAGCTCCCGGCCGGGACAGATTTCACCCCTCCACTTT
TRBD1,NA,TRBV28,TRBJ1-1,CASSLQTGTAFF,TGTGCCAGCAGTTTGCAGACAGGGACGGCTTTCTTT